This T cell receptor beta chain appears in the sequencing data of a study of a mutant IDH1 vaccine in newly diagnosed glioma. Study in general: Investigators started vaccination 4-6 weeks after radiotherapy alone, or with temozolomide cycles. Former treatment meant radiotherapy, temozolomide, or both; the majority had gotten both. Study-wide findings and caveats: Induction of immune responses by the vaccine occurred in more than 85% of patients.

Trimming pared 7 bases from V and 2 bases from J, leaving 7 bases between. The CDR3 covers 12 residues. Germline CDR1 reads SNHLY; CDR2 reads FYNNEI. Described time point: week 23, last vaccination. Every vaccine dose comprised 300 ug of mutant IDH1 20-mer peptide plus topical imiquimod. TCRdb's copy holds only in-frame clones and misses some; the assay was immunoSEQ multiplex PCR. The profile shows about 56,000 clones, 80% to 90% of them singletons. This clone was seen a handful of times. Antigen unknown. This specimen consisted of PBMCs, obtained from a glioma patient whose treatment included an IDH1 peptide vaccine. The genes are TRBV2 and TRBJ2-3; D is undetermined. The clonotype originates from a man aged 40-50 years with glioma. CDR3: CASTVNTDTQYF. The DNA of the CDR3 is TGTGCCAGCACGGTGAACACAGATACGCAGTATTTT.